This T cell receptor (beta chain) was recovered during a study of T-cell memory formation after mild COVID-19. TCRdb re-called the 5' RACE reads with MiXCR, one entry per CDR3 protein. There are about 400,000 distinct CDR3 sequences in the sample; more than 20% occur only once, and around 13% lies in the top ten. General study points: Contracting CD4+ clones were located mainly in CM and EM, and CD8+ clones in EMRA.

Germline V gene lookup returns CDR1 LGHDT and CDR2 YNNKEL (reference sequence). Trimming stripped 2 bases from V and 0 bases from J, with 14 bases between. The CDR3 totals 17 residues. As for this clonotype: The antigen remains undetermined.

The clonotype comes from an adult woman who had mild COVID-19 (a few samples of this study predate the infection). Cell type and time point are not known. What was sequenced was PBMCs or a T cell subset sorted from them (not recorded which). The chain has TRBV3-1 and TRBJ2-1; D uncertain. The CDR3 region is CASSQTMKSYSYNEQFF. The CDR3, as DNA: TGTGCCAGCAGCCAAACCATGAAGTCCTACTCCTACAATGAGCAGTTCTTC.